Here is one T cell receptor beta chain with its context. What it binds is unknown. Unique molecular identifiers were affixed to single, distinct cDNA molecules. TCRdb ran MiXCR on the 5' RACE reads and lists one entry per CDR3 protein. Of tens of thousands of distinct CDR3 sequences in the sample, around 15% were seen once. The data were obtained in a study of early T cells in non-severe SARS-CoV-2 infection. Study-wide background: Chains were not paired, and sequencing was done on bulk RNA from unsorted whole blood. Study observations and caveats: The VDJdb matching leaned toward anti-spike CD8 responses and overlooked private and CD4 specificities.

The CDR3 length is 17 residues. CDR1 is SGHVS and CDR2 is FNYEAQ in the germline V gene. Trimming removed 0 bases at V and 0 bases at J, with 9 bases between. The TCR comes from an adult who was a healthcare worker with PCR-confirmed SARS-CoV-2 infection or an uninfected control (not recorded which). Material for sequencing was whole blood. The V gene is TRBV7-6, the J gene TRBJ1-6; D is possibly TRBD1 (5 bases). DNA for the CDR3: TGTGCCAGCAGCTTAGCGGCAGGGACCTCCTATAATTCACCCCTCCACTTT. Amino acid sequence: CASSLAAGTSYNSPLHF.